One sample yielded the 25 T cell receptor beta chains listed below, sequenced in a study of monozygotic twins with inflammatory bowel disease. After re-calling the 5' RACE reads, TCRdb lists one entry per CDR3 protein, DNA absent. The specimen's table records around 410,000 distinct CDR3 sequences. Sequences were obtained from blood. Source of these receptors: a human donor with ulcerative colitis or Crohn's disease, or a healthy co-twin of an affected twin (not recorded which).

This chain connects TRBV5-6 to TRBJ1-5; TCRdb gives TRBD1 as the D gene, but with no DNA this cannot be confirmed. This CDR3 region has 15 residues. Per the germline V gene, CDR1 is SGHDT and CDR2 is YYEEEE. The CDR3 loop is CASSTGQGAGQPQHF.

V usage is TRBV20-1 and J usage is TRBJ1-5; the D gene TCRdb calls, TRBD1, cannot be checked with no DNA. Germline V gene data show CDR1 as DFQATT and CDR2 as SNEGSKA (reference sequence). This CDR3 is built from 15 residues. The CDR3 is CSARVVGGLGQPQHF.

The chain links TRBV7-9 to TRBJ2-7; checking the TCRdb D call of TRBD1 is not possible without DNA. Germline CDR1 reads SEHNR; CDR2 reads FQNEAQ (reference sequence). This CDR3 is 13 amino acids long. CDR3 loop: CASSSGGLYEQYF. The variable domain in full, completed from reference TRBV7-9 and TRBJ2-7, reads DTGVSQNPRHKITKRGQNVTFRCDPISEHNRLYWYRQTLGQGPEFLTYFQNEAQLEKSRLLSDRFSAERPKGSFSTLEIQRTEQGDSAMYLCASSSGGLYEQYFGPGTRLTVT.

This chain joins TRBV29-1 and TRBJ1-1. Germline V gene data show CDR1 as SQVTM and CDR2 as ANQGSEA. The CDR3 runs to 14 residues. CDR3 sequence: CSVKGLTIHSEAFF.

This chain joins TRBV27 and TRBJ2-1; TCRdb's D call of TRBD1 is untestable without DNA. Germline V gene sequence: CDR1 MNHEY, CDR2 SMNVEV (reference sequence). The CDR3 is 12 residues long. The CDR3: CASRRRGNEQFF.

The J gene is TRBJ2-7, the V gene TRBV5-1; TCRdb gives TRBD1 as the D gene, but with no DNA this cannot be confirmed. The CDR3 is 14 residues long. Germline V gene lookup returns CDR1 SGHRS and CDR2 YFSETQ. This chain's CDR3 is CASSLFGHNYEQYF.

The chain uses TRBV5-6 and TRBJ2-5; no DNA is available, so the TRBD2 call from TCRdb remains unchecked. The CDR3 runs 16 residues. Germline V gene data show CDR1 as SGHDT and CDR2 as YYEEEE. CDR3 residues: CASSLTSGGAEETQYF.

The V call is TRBV30, the J call TRBJ1-5; TCRdb indicates TRBD1, and absent DNA this call remains unverified. The CDR3 totals 14 residues. Germline values: CDR1 GTSNPN, CDR2 SVGIG (reference sequence). CDR3 amino acids: CAWSPDSSNQPQHF.

This chain connects TRBV11-2 to TRBJ1-6. CDR3 length equals 14 residues. CDR1 is SGHAT, CDR2 FQNNGV, per germline. CDR3 sequence reads: CASSLVAANSPLHF.

CDR3 protein: CASSLARGGNGELFF. This chain joins TRBV7-8 and TRBJ2-2; there is no DNA to check the TCRdb D call of TRBD1. CDR1 is SGHVS, CDR2 FQNEAQ, per germline. This CDR3 has 15 amino acids.

The chain is built from TRBV30 and TRBJ2-5; TCRdb outputs TRBD2, but without DNA this stays unchecked. Per the germline V gene, CDR1 is GTSNPN and CDR2 is SVGIG (reference sequence). The CDR3 covers 16 residues. The CDR3 loop reads CAWSVPKGGRGETQYF.

The chain has TRBV12-3 or TRBV12-4 and TRBJ2-1. CDR3 length: 14 amino acids. This CDR3 is CASSLTRVTDEQFF.

This chain joins TRBV12-3 or TRBV12-4 and TRBJ1-1; there is no DNA to check the TCRdb D call of TRBD1. This CDR3 spans 14 amino acids. The CDR3 reads CASRPRTGDTEAFF.

The genes are TRBV3-1 and TRBJ1-1. From germline, CDR1 is LGHDT and CDR2 YNNKEL (reference sequence). The CDR3 sequence is 13 residues long. This CDR3 is CASSHGWNTEAFF.

This chain connects TRBV4-3 to TRBJ2-1. The CDR3 is made up of 14 amino acids. Germline loops: CDR1 LGHNA, CDR2 YSLEER. The CDR3 protein is CASSQTWRSNEQFF.

The genes are TRBV18 and TRBJ2-4; TCRdb selects TRBD1, and the lack of DNA leaves this call unchecked. CDR3 length equals 17 residues. Germline CDR1 reads KGHSH; CDR2 reads LQKENI. The CDR3 here is CASSPTPDRAFGNIQYF.

The genes are TRBV24-1 and TRBJ2-5; checking the TCRdb D call of TRBD1 is not possible without DNA. Germline V gene data show CDR1 as KGHDR and CDR2 as SFDVKD. There are 14 residues in the CDR3. The CDR3 protein is CATSDSGPVETQYF.

The gene calls are TRBV20-1 and TRBJ2-7. CDR1 is DFQATT, CDR2 SNEGSKA, per germline (reference sequence). The CDR3 consists of 13 residues. CDR3 residues: CSAHLGGSYEQYF.

The chain combines TRBV12-3 or TRBV12-4 with TRBJ1-4; the D call from TCRdb, TRBD1, cannot be confirmed without DNA. The CDR3 has 13 residues. The CDR3 protein is CASSVGQTEKLFF.

The chain carries TRBV20-1 and TRBJ2-5; the D gene TCRdb calls, TRBD1, cannot be checked with no DNA. In germline, CDR1 is DFQATT, CDR2 SNEGSKA (reference sequence). The CDR3 extends over 13 amino acids. The CDR3 region is CSARVPSQETQYF.

V usage is TRBV20-1 and J usage is TRBJ1-1; TCRdb's D call of TRBD1 is untestable without DNA. CDR1 and CDR2 from the germline V gene are DFQATT and SNEGSKA (reference sequence). The CDR3 is made up of 13 amino acids. The CDR3 loop reads CSAPDRRGTEAFF.

The chain has TRBV5-1 and TRBJ2-7. Germline V lookup: CDR1 SGHRS, CDR2 YFSETQ. CDR3 length equals 14 residues. The CDR3: CASSLGPDIYEQYF.

This chain joins TRBV7-2 and TRBJ2-3; the TCRdb D gene call, TRBD1, has no DNA to confirm it. The CDR3 length is 16 residues. Germline V gives CDR1 SGHTA, CDR2 FQGNSA. This CDR3 is CASSLGGRGGADTQYF.

V usage is TRBV30 and J usage is TRBJ2-3; lacking DNA, the TRBD1 call made by TCRdb goes unchecked. This CDR3 region has 14 residues. Germline V gene sequence: CDR1 GTSNPN, CDR2 SVGIG (reference sequence). CDR3: CAWVGIGGGDTQYF.

V usage is TRBV9 and J usage is TRBJ2-3. The CDR3 sequence is 15 residues long. Germline CDR1 is SGDLS and CDR2 is YYNGEE. CDR3 amino acids: CASSVGLQGTDTQYF.